The 21 T cell receptor beta chains below were found in one sample sequenced in a study of CD8+ T cells in alopecia areata. The sample's treatment: oral pan-JAK inhibitor, 5-10 mg twice daily. Following RNA extraction, reverse transcription yielded cDNA that acted as the sequencing template. The method was immunoSEQ multiplex PCR; TCRdb's version includes in-frame clones alone and lacks a portion of them. The profile shows approximately 180,000 clones, roughly 60% of them singletons. The starting material was CD4+ T cells sorted from blood, obtained at approximately week 56, from a patient treated with tofacitinib. The receptors originated from a human donor with alopecia areata.

This chain links TRBV4-1 with TRBJ2-1; no clear D gene. The germline gives CDR1 MGHRA, CDR2 YSYEKL. V shed 0 bases and J shed 6 bases, with 12 bases lying between them. This CDR3 region has 15 residues. The CDR3 loop reads CASSQEVWLGNEQFF. The CDR3 DNA follows: TGCGCCAGCAGCCAAGAGGTATGGTTGGGCAATGAGCAGTTCTTC.

V and J are TRBV25-1 and TRBJ2-1, with D hard to call. V lost 3 bases, J lost 8 bases, and 5 bases lay in between. CDR3 length: 11 amino acids. Looked up from germline, CDR1 is MGHDK and CDR2 is SYGVNS. The CDR3 loop is CASSDLDEQFF. The CDR3 bases are TGTGCCAGCAGTGATCTCGATGAGCAGTTCTTC. The full variable domain, with the rest looked up from reference TRBV25-1 and TRBJ2-1, is EADIYQTPRYLVIGTGKKITLECSQTMGHDKMYWYQQDPGMELHLIHYSYGVNSTEKGDLSSESTVSRIRTEHFPLTLESARPSHTSQYLCASSDLDEQFFGPGTRLTVL.

The V call is TRBV30, the J call TRBJ2-6; D remains unclear. The CDR3 sequence is 16 residues long. Germline V gene lookup returns CDR1 GTSNPN and CDR2 SVGIG (reference sequence). The germline V and J ends were trimmed by 0 bases and 0 bases, with 9 bases remaining between them. The chain's CDR3 is CAWSVPWSSGANVLTF. CDR3 in DNA: TGTGCCTGGAGTGTGCCTTGGAGCTCTGGGGCCAACGTCCTGACTTTC.

Written as DNA, the CDR3 is TGTGCCATCAGTGGAGGGGCGGAAAACTTTGAAGCTTTCTTT. Translated: CAISGGAENFEAFF. The chain uses TRBV10-3 and TRBJ1-1; TRBD1 is a possible D gene (5 bases). CDR1 ENHRY and CDR2 SYGVKD come from the germline V gene. Between the trimmed V and J ends, which lost 4 bases and 7 bases, there was a span of 16 bases. CDR3 length equals 14 residues.

This chain joins TRBV29-1 and TRBJ2-2; D remains unclear. Germline V gives CDR1 SQVTM, CDR2 ANQGSEA. V was pared by 3 bases and J by 0 bases, with 17 bases between. The CDR3 is made up of 17 amino acids. As DNA, the CDR3 is TGCAGCGTTGATTCCAGGACCGCAGAATCGAACACCGGGGAGCTGTTTTTT. Its translation: CSVDSRTAESNTGELFF.

The chain joins TRBV6-1 to TRBJ2-6; TRBD1 agrees at 9 bases. CDR1 MNHNS and CDR2 SASEGT come from the germline V gene. V was clipped by 4 bases and J by 4 bases; unmatched bases: 8. This CDR3 is built from 17 residues. This CDR3 reads CASSASQGARGANVLTF. The CDR3 DNA reads TGTGCCAGCAGTGCCTCACAGGGGGCGCGAGGGGCCAACGTCCTGACTTTC.

The V and J genes are TRBV30 and TRBJ2-7; 7 nucleotides line up with TRBD1. This CDR3 is 13 amino acids long. Germline V gene lookup returns CDR1 GTSNPN and CDR2 SVGIG (reference sequence). The V segment lost 3 bases and the J segment 6 bases; nucleotides outside the gene matches: 8. The CDR3 region is CAWSPGTAREQYF. The CDR3 DNA follows: TGTGCCTGGAGCCCCGGGACAGCCCGCGAGCAGTACTTC.

The V gene is TRBV11-3, the J gene TRBJ2-1; D remains unclear. This CDR3 contains 12 residues. Germline V gives CDR1 SGHNT, CDR2 YENEEA. The V end was cut by 5 bases, the J end by 9 bases, with 11 bases between. This chain's CDR3 is CASSGRTGEQFF. As DNA, the CDR3 is TGTGCCAGCAGCGGAAGGACGGGTGAGCAGTTCTTC.

This clone was seen more than once but under ten times. This chain uses TRBV18 with TRBJ2-2; D is uncertain. V was trimmed by 0 bases and J by 1 base, leaving 9 bases between them. The CDR3 loop spans 16 amino acids. Germline assignment: CDR1 KGHSH and CDR2 LQKENI. This CDR3 reads CASSPPEGRNTGELFF. The CDR3 coding sequence is TGTGCCAGCTCACCACCGGAAGGGCGGAACACCGGGGAGCTGTTTTTT.

The chain uses TRBV5-6 and TRBJ2-3; 11 bases fit TRBD1. The CDR3 is 16 residues long. Trimming at V came to 7 bases and at J to 6 bases, leaving 13 bases not matched to a gene. Germline CDR1 is SGHDT and CDR2 is YYEEEE. The chain's CDR3 is CASWSERTGGIDTQYF. Here the CDR3 DNA reads TGTGCCAGCTGGTCGGAGAGGACAGGGGGCATCGATACGCAGTATTTT.

Notes on this clone: The same CDR3 arises from other DNA sequences in this sample as well. V and J are TRBV30 and TRBJ1-2; D is uncertain. From germline, CDR1 is GTSNPN and CDR2 SVGIG (reference sequence). V was clipped by 0 bases and J by 4 bases, with 9 bases between them. This CDR3 region has 13 residues. CDR3 region: CAWSVGPTYGYTF. DNA of the CDR3: TGTGCCTGGAGTGTTGGACCGACCTATGGCTACACCTTC.

The chain links TRBV9 to TRBJ1-1; D not resolved. Trimming pared 0 bases from V and 6 bases from J, leaving 15 bases between. CDR3 size: 15 residues. Germline loops: CDR1 SGDLS, CDR2 YYNGEE. CDR3 sequence: CASSVAPTLNSEAFF. The CDR3 bases are TGTGCCAGCAGCGTAGCGCCAACACTAAACTCTGAAGCTTTCTTT.

This chain connects TRBV30 to TRBJ1-2; D remains ambiguous. From germline, CDR1 is GTSNPN and CDR2 SVGIG (reference sequence). This CDR3 is built from 12 residues. Trimming cost V 1 base and J 4 bases, with 7 bases left between them. The CDR3 coding sequence is TGTGCCTGGAGTGCGGCAAGCTATGGCTACACCTTC. This sequence encodes CAWSAASYGYTF.

CDR3 bases: TGTGCCAGCAGCGAACCGGGAGCTCAAGAGACCCAGTACTTC. Amino acids: CASSEPGAQETQYF. This chain joins TRBV5-6 and TRBJ2-5; maybe TRBD2 (6 bases). Germline CDR1 SGHDT, CDR2 YYEEEE. CDR3 length: 14 residues. Trimming shortened V by 4 bases and J by 2 bases, and 12 bases separated the two germline ends.

V gene TRBV6-5 combines with J gene TRBJ1-2; D gene ambiguous. V was pared by 4 bases and J by 2 bases, with 14 bases between. The CDR3 covers 15 residues. Looked up from germline, CDR1 is MNHEY and CDR2 is SVGAGI. The CDR3 protein is CASSLSSPPNYGYTF. CDR3 DNA: TGTGCCAGCAGTTTGAGCAGTCCCCCGAACTATGGCTACACCTTC.

The V gene is TRBV9, the J gene TRBJ2-1, with D perhaps assigned TRBD1 or TRBD2 (5 bases each). From germline, CDR1 is SGDLS and CDR2 YYNGEE. V was pared by 3 bases and J by 7 bases, with 20 bases between. The CDR3 loop spans 16 amino acids. The CDR3 DNA reads TGTGCCAGCAGCGATAAGACGGGACCCAGTCGGAATGAGCAGTTCTTC. This translates into CASSDKTGPSRNEQFF.

This rearrangement joins TRBV18 to TRBJ2-5; D is ambiguous. Trimming cost V 0 bases and J 3 bases, with 11 bases left between them. The germline gives CDR1 KGHSH, CDR2 LQKENI. The CDR3 sequence is 15 residues long. CDR3 bases: TGTGCCAGCTCACCACCGGCGCAGGCCGAAGAGACCCAGTACTTC. Translating gives CASSPPAQAEETQYF. The full variable domain, in which reference TRBV18 and TRBJ2-5 provide the parts outside the CDR3, is NAGVMQNPRHLVRRRGQEARLRCSPMKGHSHVYWYRQLPEEGLKFMVYLQKENIIDESGMPKERFSAEFPKEGPSILRIQQVVRGDSAAYFCASSPPAQAEETQYFGPGTRLLVL.

The rearrangement links TRBV30 to TRBJ2-3; 9 bases align to TRBD2. CDR3 length equals 15 residues. CDR1 and CDR2 from the germline V gene are GTSNPN and SVGIG (reference sequence). V lost 5 bases to trimming and J lost 2 bases; unmatched junction nucleotides: 8. The CDR3 sequence: CAWGGRLAVTDTQYF. CDR3 coding DNA: TGTGCCTGGGGGGGAAGACTAGCGGTCACAGATACGCAGTATTTT.

This clone came up a few times. The gene calls are TRBV6-1 and TRBJ2-3; possibly TRBD1 for D (5 bases). The length of the CDR3 is 13 residues. The V gene lost 6 bases and the J gene lost 5 bases, with 12 bases spanning the gap. CDR1 is MNHNS and CDR2 is SASEGT in the germline V gene. CDR3 sequence (DNA): TGTGCCAGCAGCGATCAGGGAAGAGATACGCAGTATTTT. Translated, it gives CASSDQGRDTQYF.

The rearrangement uses TRBV13 and TRBJ2-7, with TRBD2 matching over 8 bases. CDR1 and CDR2 from the germline V gene are PRHDT and FYEKMQ (reference sequence). J gave up 0 bases and V 1 base, and 2 bases lay outside the gene matches. CDR3 length equals 15 residues. The CDR3 nucleotides are TGTGCCAGCAGCTTAGCCGGGGGGGCCTCCTACGAGCAGTACTTC. This codes for CASSLAGGASYEQYF.

This sequence joins TRBV5-4 and TRBJ2-2; D unresolved. Germline-derived CDR1 and CDR2 are SGHNT and YYREEE (reference sequence). This CDR3 contains 13 residues. Trimming pared 2 bases from V and 3 bases from J, leaving 5 bases between. The CDR3 is CASSFRDTGELFF. In nucleotides, the CDR3 is TGTGCCAGCAGCTTTCGGGACACCGGGGAGCTGTTTTTT.